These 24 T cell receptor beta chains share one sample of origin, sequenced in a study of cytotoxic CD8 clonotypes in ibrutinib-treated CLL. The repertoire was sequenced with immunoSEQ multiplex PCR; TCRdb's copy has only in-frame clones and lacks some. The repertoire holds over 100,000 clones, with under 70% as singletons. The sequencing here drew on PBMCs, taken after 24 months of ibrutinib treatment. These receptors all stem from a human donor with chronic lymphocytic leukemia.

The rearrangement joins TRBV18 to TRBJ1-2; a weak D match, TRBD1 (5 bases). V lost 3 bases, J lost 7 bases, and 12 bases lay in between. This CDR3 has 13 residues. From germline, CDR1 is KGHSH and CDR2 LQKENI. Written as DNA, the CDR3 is TGTGCCAGCTCACCGGGGCAGCAGTCTGGCTACACCTTC. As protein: CASSPGQQSGYTF.

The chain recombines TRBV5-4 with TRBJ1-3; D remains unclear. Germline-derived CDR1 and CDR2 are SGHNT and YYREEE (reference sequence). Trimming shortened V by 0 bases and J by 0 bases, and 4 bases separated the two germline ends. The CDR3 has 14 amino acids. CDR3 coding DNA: TGTGCCAGCAGCTTGGCCGGCTCTGGAAACACCATATATTTT. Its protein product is CASSLAGSGNTIYF.

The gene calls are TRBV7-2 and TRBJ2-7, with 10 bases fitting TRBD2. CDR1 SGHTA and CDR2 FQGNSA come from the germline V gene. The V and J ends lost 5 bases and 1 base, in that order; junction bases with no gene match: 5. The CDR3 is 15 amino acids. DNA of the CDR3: TGTGCCAGCAGCACAGCTAGCGGGGGTTCCTACGAGCAGTACTTC. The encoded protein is CASSTASGGSYEQYF.

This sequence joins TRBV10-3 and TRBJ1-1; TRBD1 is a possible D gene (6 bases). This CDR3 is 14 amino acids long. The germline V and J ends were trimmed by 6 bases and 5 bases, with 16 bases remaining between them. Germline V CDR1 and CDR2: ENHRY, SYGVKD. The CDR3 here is CAIRAGDGRTEAFF. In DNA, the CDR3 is TGTGCCATCAGGGCAGGGGATGGGCGGACTGAAGCTTTCTTT.

The DNA for the CDR3 is TGCGCCAGCAGGAAGCGACAGAACAACTATGGCTACACCTTC. Translating it yields CASRKRQNNYGYTF. The chain carries TRBV5-1 and TRBJ1-2; tentative D call: TRBD1 (5 bases). Trimming cost V 5 bases and J 2 bases, with 13 bases left between them. This CDR3 comprises 14 residues. Looked up from germline, CDR1 is SGHRS and CDR2 is YFSETQ. The entire variable domain, with the rest obtained from reference TRBV5-1 and TRBJ1-2, is as follows: KAGVTQTPRYLIKTRGQQVTLSCSPISGHRSVSWYQQTPGQGLQFLFEYFSETQRNKGNFPGRFSGRQFSNSRSEMNVSTLELGDSALYLCASRKRQNNYGYTFGSGTRLTVV.

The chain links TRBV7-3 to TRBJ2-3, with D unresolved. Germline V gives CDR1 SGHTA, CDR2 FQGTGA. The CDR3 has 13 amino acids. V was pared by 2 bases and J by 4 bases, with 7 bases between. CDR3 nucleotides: TGTGCCAGCAGCTTACGCAGGTCAGATACGCAGTATTTT. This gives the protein CASSLRRSDTQYF.

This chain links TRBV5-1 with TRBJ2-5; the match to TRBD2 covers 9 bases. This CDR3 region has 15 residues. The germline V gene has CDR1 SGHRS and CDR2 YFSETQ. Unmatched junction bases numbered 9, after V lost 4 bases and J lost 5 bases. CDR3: CASSPQRGDLETQYF. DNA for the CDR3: TGCGCCAGCAGCCCGCAGCGGGGGGACTTGGAGACCCAGTACTTC.

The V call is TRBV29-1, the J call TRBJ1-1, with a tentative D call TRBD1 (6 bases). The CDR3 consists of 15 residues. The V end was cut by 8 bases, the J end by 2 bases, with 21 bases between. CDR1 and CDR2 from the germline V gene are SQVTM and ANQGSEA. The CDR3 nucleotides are TGCAGCTCTGAAACCGGGAGGGGGGCCAACACTGAAGCTTTCTTT. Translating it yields CSSETGRGANTEAFF.

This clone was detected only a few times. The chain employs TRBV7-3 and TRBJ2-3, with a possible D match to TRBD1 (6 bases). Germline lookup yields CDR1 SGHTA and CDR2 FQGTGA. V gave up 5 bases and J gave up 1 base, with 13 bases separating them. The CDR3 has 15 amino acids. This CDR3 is CASSQQGSRTDTQYF. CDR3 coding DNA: TGTGCCAGCAGCCAACAGGGTTCTCGCACAGATACGCAGTATTTT.

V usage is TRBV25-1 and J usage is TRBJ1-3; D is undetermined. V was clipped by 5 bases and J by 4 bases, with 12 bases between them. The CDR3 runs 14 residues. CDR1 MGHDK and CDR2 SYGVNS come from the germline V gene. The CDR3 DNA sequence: TGTGCCAGCAGTAGTCGGCCAGGAGGAAACACCATATATTTT. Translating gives CASSSRPGGNTIYF.

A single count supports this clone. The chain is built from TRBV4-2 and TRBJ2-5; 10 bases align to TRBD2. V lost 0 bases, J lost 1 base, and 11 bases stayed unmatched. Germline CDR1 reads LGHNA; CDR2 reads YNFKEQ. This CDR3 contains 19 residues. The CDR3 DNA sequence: TGTGCCAGCAGCCAAGACTGGCTAGCGGGGGCCCCTATCCAAGAGACCCAGTACTTC. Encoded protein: CASSQDWLAGAPIQETQYF.

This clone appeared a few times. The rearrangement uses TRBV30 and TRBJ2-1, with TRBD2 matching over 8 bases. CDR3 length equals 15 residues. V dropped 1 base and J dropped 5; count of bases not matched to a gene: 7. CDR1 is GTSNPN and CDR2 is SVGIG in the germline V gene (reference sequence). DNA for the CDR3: TGTGCCTGGAGTGCCGGGCTAGCGGGTCACAATGAGCAGTTCTTC. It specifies CAWSAGLAGHNEQFF. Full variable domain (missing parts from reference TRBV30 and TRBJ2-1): SQTIHQWPATLVQPVGSPLSLECTVEGTSNPNLYWYRQAAGRGLQLLFYSVGIGQISSEVPQNLSASRPQDRQFILSSKKLLLSDSGFYLCAWSAGLAGHNEQFFGPGTRLTVL.

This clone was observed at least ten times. The DNA for the CDR3 is TGTGCCTGGAACCGGGACGGTAACACTGAAGCTTTCTTT. Amino acid sequence: CAWNRDGNTEAFF. The chain carries TRBV30 and TRBJ1-1, with D possibly being TRBD1 (5 bases). From germline, CDR1 is GTSNPN and CDR2 SVGIG (reference sequence). This CDR3 has 13 residues. Trimming took off 4 bases at V and 2 bases at J, with 11 bases between the two ends.

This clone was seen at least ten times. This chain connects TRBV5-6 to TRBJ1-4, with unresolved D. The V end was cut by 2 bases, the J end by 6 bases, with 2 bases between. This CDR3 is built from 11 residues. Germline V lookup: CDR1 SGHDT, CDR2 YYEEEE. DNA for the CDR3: TGTGCCAGCAGCTTCGATGAAAAACTGTTTTTT. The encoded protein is CASSFDEKLFF.

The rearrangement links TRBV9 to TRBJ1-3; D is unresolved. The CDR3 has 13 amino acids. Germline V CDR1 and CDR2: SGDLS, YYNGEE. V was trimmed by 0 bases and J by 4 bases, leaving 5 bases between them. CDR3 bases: TGTGCCAGCAGCGTAGAAGCGGGAAACACCATATATTTT. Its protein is CASSVEAGNTIYF.

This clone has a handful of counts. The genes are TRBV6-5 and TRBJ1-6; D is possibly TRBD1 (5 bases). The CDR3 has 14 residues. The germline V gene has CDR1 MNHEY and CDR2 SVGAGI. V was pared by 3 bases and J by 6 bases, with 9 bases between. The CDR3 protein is CASSYKGFNSPLHF. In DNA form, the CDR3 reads TGTGCCAGCAGTTATAAGGGGTTTAATTCACCCCTCCACTTT.

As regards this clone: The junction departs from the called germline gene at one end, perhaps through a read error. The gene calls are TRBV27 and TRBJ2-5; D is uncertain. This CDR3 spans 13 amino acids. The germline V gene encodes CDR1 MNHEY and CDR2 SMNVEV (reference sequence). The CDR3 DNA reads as TGTGCCAGCAGAAAAAGCGCCGGGTCCTCCTTCAACTTC. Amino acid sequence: CASRKSAGSSFNF.

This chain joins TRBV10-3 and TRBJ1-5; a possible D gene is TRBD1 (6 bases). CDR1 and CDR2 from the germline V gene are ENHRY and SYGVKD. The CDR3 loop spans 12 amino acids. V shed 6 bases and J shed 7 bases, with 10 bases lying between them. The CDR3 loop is CAIRDRGQPQHF. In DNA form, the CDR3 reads TGTGCCATCAGAGATAGGGGGCAGCCCCAGCATTTT.

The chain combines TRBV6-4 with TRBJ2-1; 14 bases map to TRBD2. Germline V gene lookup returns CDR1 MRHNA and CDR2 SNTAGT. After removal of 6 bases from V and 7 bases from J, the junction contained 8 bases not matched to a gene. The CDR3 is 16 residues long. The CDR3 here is CASRRTSGGLSNEQFF. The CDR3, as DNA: TGTGCCAGCAGACGGACTAGCGGGGGGCTGTCGAATGAGCAGTTCTTC.

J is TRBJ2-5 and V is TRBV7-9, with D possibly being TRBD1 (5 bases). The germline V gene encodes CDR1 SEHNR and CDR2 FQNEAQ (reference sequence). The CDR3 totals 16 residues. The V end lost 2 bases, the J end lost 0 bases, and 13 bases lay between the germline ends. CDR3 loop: CASSLYRSRDQETQYF. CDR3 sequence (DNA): TGTGCCAGCAGCTTATATCGGAGCAGGGACCAAGAGACCCAGTACTTC.

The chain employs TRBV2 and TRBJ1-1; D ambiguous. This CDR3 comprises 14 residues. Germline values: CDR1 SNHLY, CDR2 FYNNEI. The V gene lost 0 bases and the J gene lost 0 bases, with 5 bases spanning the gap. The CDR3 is CASSEARMNTEAFF. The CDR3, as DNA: TGTGCCAGCAGTGAAGCGCGAATGAACACTGAAGCTTTCTTT.

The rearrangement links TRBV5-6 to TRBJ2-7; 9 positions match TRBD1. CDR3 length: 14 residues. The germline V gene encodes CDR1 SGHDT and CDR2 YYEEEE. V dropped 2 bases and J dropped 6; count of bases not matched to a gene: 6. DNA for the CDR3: TGTGCCAGCAGCTTTTCAGGACAGGGGAGCGAGCAGTACTTC. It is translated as CASSFSGQGSEQYF.

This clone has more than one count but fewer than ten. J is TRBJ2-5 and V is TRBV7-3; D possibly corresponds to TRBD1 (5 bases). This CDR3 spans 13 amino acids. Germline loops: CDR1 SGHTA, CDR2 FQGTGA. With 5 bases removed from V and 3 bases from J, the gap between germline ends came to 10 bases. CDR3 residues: CASSRGAEETQYF. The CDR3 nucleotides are TGTGCCAGCAGCCGTGGGGCCGAAGAGACCCAGTACTTC.

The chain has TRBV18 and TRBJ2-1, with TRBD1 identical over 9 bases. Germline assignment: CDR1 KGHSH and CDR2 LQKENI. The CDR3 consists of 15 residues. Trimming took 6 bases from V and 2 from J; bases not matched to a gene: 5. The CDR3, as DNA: TGTGCCAGCTCCTTGGACAGGGGTACCTACAATGAGCAGTTCTTC. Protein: CASSLDRGTYNEQFF.